The 29 T cell receptor beta chains below all came from one sample that was sequenced in a study of blood T cells in healthy people across ages. A second PCR, run for about 7 to 11 cycles, used a sample-barcoded 5' primer plus a J-beta primer mix. TCRdb fed the 5' RACE reads into MiXCR, producing one record per CDR3 protein. Of about 1.5 million distinct CDR3 sequences in the sample, about 42% were seen once. Source material: blood. These TCRs come from a woman aged 18-35 years in good health.

This rearrangement joins TRBV4-3 to TRBJ1-2; the match to TRBD1 covers 9 bases. In germline, CDR1 is LGHNA, CDR2 YSLEER. Trimming removed 6 bases from V and 6 bases from J; junction bases left unmatched: 2. CDR3 size: 12 residues. The CDR3 DNA reads as TGCGCCAGCAGGACAGGGGGAAATGGCTACACCTTC. This sequence encodes CASRTGGNGYTF.

J is TRBJ1-1 and V is TRBV6-5; a possible D gene is TRBD1 (6 bases). This CDR3 contains 12 residues. The germline V and J ends were trimmed by 2 bases and 11 bases, with 12 bases remaining between them. Germline V gives CDR1 MNHEY, CDR2 SVGAGI. Here the CDR3 reads CASSYNGQGAFF. CDR3 in DNA: TGTGCCAGCAGTTACAACGGGCAGGGGGCTTTCTTT.

This chain links TRBV7-2 with TRBJ2-2, with TRBD1 matching over 8 bases. Germline trimming cut 5 bases from V and 6 bases from J; bases unmatched to any gene: 5. Germline V gene data show CDR1 as SGHTA and CDR2 as FQGNSA. There are 14 residues in the CDR3. The CDR3 region is CASSARTGPGELFF. The CDR3 nucleotides read TGTGCCAGCAGCGCCAGGACAGGGCCCGGGGAGCTGTTTTTT.

This clonotype was seen only a few times. CDR3 sequence (DNA): TGTGCCAGCAGTTACTTAGAGGGGGCTTACAATGAGCAGTACTTC. Amino acids: CASSYLEGAYNEQYF. V is TRBV6-5 and J is TRBJ2-5; 7 bases agree with TRBD1. In germline, CDR1 is MNHEY, CDR2 SVGAGI. The CDR3 runs 15 residues. With 1 base clipped from V and 11 bases from J, the junction kept 13 bases outside the gene matches.

This rearrangement joins TRBV5-1 to TRBJ2-1; possibly TRBD1 for D (6 bases). The V end was cut by 2 bases, the J end by 6 bases, with 15 bases between. CDR1 and CDR2 (germline): SGHRS, YFSETQ. This CDR3 has 15 residues. CDR3 DNA sequence: TGCGCCAGCAGCTTTCGTGGGGGCCCGGGCAATGAGCAGTTCTTC. This sequence encodes CASSFRGGPGNEQFF.

This clonotype was seen a few times. This chain connects TRBV7-2 to TRBJ2-3; no clear D. This CDR3 is built from 12 residues. V lost 5 bases and J lost 4, with 7 bases in between. Germline assignment: CDR1 SGHTA and CDR2 FQGNSA. The CDR3 is CASSHYADTQYF. The CDR3 DNA sequence: TGTGCCAGCAGCCACTACGCAGATACGCAGTATTTT.

V and J are TRBV20-1 and TRBJ2-3, with D perhaps TRBD2 (5 bases). Trimming pared 3 bases from V and 2 bases from J, leaving 27 bases between. Germline CDR1 and CDR2: DFQATT and SNEGSKA (reference sequence). The length of the CDR3 is 19 residues. As DNA, the CDR3 is TGCAGTGCTAGTAGCACAAGCGGCGATCCCCGTTTCTACACAGATACGCAGTATTTT. It specifies CSASSTSGDPRFYTDTQYF.

This clonotype has a count of ten or more. The CDR3 DNA reads TGCAGCGTAGATACAGGGTTAGGGCAGCCCCAGCATTTT. Its protein is CSVDTGLGQPQHF. V and J are TRBV29-1 and TRBJ1-5; weak D call: TRBD1 (6 bases). This CDR3 is built from 13 residues. The germline CDR1 and CDR2 sequences are SQVTM and ANQGSEA. V was trimmed by 6 bases and J by 7 bases, leaving 16 bases between them.

Regarding this clonotype: This clone may be a read error of a much larger clone one base away. V and J are TRBV3-1 and TRBJ2-1, with D possibly TRBD2 on 6 matching bases. The germline V gene encodes CDR1 LGHDT and CDR2 YNNKEL (reference sequence). The V and J ends lost 2 bases and 10 bases respectively, with 15 bases between them. The CDR3 has 14 amino acids. CDR3 nucleotide sequence: TGTGCCAGCAGCCAACCGGGAGTAGGGAAGGAGCAGTTCTTC. This translates into CASSQPGVGKEQFF.

Concerning this clonotype itself: A single base separates this from a much larger clone, so it may be a read error. The J gene is TRBJ2-5, the V gene TRBV29-1; D ambiguous. CDR1 SQVTM and CDR2 ANQGSEA come from the germline V gene. This CDR3 contains 13 residues. V lost 5 bases and J 0 bases, leaving 10 bases between the germline ends. As DNA, the CDR3 is TGCAGCGTTTCCGGCAGGTACCAAGAGACCCAGTACTTC. Protein product: CSVSGRYQETQYF. Together with reference TRBV29-1 and TRBJ2-5, the CDR3 gives the full variable domain: SAVISQKPSRDICQRGTSLTIQCQVDSQVTMMFWYRQQPGQSLTLIATANQGSEATYESGFVIDKFPISRPNLTFSTLTVSNMSPEDSSIYLCSVSGRYQETQYFGPGTRLLVL.

This chain joins TRBV4-1 and TRBJ1-5; no reliable D call. Germline assignment: CDR1 MGHRA and CDR2 YSYEKL. Trimming left V 1 base short and J 0 bases short, with 7 bases between. There are 15 residues in the CDR3. CDR3 loop: CASSQGPLSNQPQHF. For the CDR3, the DNA is TGCGCCAGCAGCCAAGGACCGCTTAGCAATCAGCCCCAGCATTTT.

The chain couples TRBV19 to TRBJ2-6; D not resolved. In germline, CDR1 is LNHDA, CDR2 SQIVND (reference sequence). The CDR3 covers 15 residues. V lost 2 bases, J lost 0 bases, and 5 bases lay in between. CDR3 amino acids: CASSIRSSGANVLTF. The CDR3 DNA reads TGTGCCAGTAGTATACGGAGCTCTGGGGCCAACGTCCTGACTTTC.

V usage is TRBV20-1 and J usage is TRBJ1-1; unclear D gene. The CDR3 loop spans 13 amino acids. CDR1 DFQATT and CDR2 SNEGSKA come from the germline V gene (reference sequence). Trimming pared 6 bases from V and 0 bases from J, leaving 11 bases between. CDR3 region: CSAASIVNTEAFF. CDR3 nucleotide sequence: TGCAGTGCGGCGAGTATAGTGAACACTGAAGCTTTCTTT.

The chain employs TRBV6-2 or TRBV6-3 and TRBJ1-2; 9 bases are shared with TRBD1. CDR1 is MNHEY and CDR2 is SVGEGT in the germline V gene. J was trimmed by 4 bases and V by 10 bases; bases with no gene match: 4. CDR3 size: 12 residues. The CDR3: CATKTGGYGYTF. The CDR3 DNA follows: TGTGCCACCAAGACAGGGGGCTATGGCTACACCTTC.

This clonotype was recorded at least ten times. This chain joins TRBV6-5 and TRBJ1-2; D not resolved. CDR3 size: 15 residues. Germline CDR1 is MNHEY and CDR2 is SVGAGI. Trimming removed 3 bases at V and 6 bases at J, with 17 bases between. The CDR3 is CASSYSPGNIDGYTF. CDR3 nucleotides: TGTGCCAGCAGTTATTCACCGGGGAATATTGATGGCTACACCTTC.

The chain recombines TRBV20-1 with TRBJ1-1, with no clear D. Germline lookup yields CDR1 DFQATT and CDR2 SNEGSKA (reference sequence). Trimming stripped 5 bases from V and 4 bases from J, with 11 bases between. This CDR3 spans 12 amino acids. For the CDR3, the DNA is TGCAGTGCTGCTAAGATGAGCACTGAAGCTTTCTTT. This translates into CSAAKMSTEAFF.

CDR3 protein: CATRVTGVGEKLFF. The CDR3 DNA follows: TGTGCCACCAGAGTGACAGGGGTCGGAGAAAAACTGTTTTTT. This rearrangement joins TRBV15 to TRBJ1-4; 8 bases map to TRBD1. Germline CDR1 reads LNHNV; CDR2 reads YYDKDF (reference sequence). This CDR3 has 14 amino acids. V shed 6 bases and J 8 bases; nucleotides not matched to a gene: 8.

This clonotype was observed a handful of times. The chain couples TRBV25-1 to TRBJ1-1, with D perhaps TRBD1 (5 bases). Germline V gene sequence: CDR1 MGHDK, CDR2 SYGVNS. The CDR3 sequence is 16 residues long. V was clipped by 0 bases and J by 10 bases, with 21 bases between them. DNA for the CDR3: TGTGCCAGCAGTGAATACGTGTCCGGGAGACCGGGGGGAGCTTTCTTT. Translation gives CASSEYVSGRPGGAFF.

The rearrangement uses TRBV19 and TRBJ2-3; D is unresolved. Deletions cut 1 base from V and 0 bases from J, with 8 bases between. CDR1 LNHDA and CDR2 SQIVND come from the germline V gene (reference sequence). CDR3 length: 15 residues. CDR3 DNA sequence: TGTGCCAGTAGTATAGCCTATATAAGCACAGATACGCAGTATTTT. It codes for CASSIAYISTDTQYF. Full variable domain (rest looked up from reference TRBV19 and TRBJ2-3): DGGITQSPKYLFRKEGQNVTLSCEQNLNHDAMYWYRQDPGQGLRLIYYSQIVNDFQKGDIAEGYSVSREKKESFPLTVTSAQKNPTAFYLCASSIAYISTDTQYFGPGTRLTVL.

V is TRBV6-1 and J is TRBJ2-6, with TRBD1 identical over 10 bases. V was clipped by 5 bases and J by 0 bases; unmatched bases: 7. CDR1 MNHNS and CDR2 SASEGT come from the germline V gene. The CDR3 length is 18 residues. The CDR3 loop is CASSRGQGISSGANVLTF. The CDR3 bases are TGTGCCAGCAGTCGGGGACAGGGGATAAGCTCTGGGGCCAACGTCCTGACTTTC.

This chain links TRBV5-6 with TRBJ2-7, with D perhaps matching TRBD1 (6 bases). This CDR3 is built from 14 residues. V lost 2 bases and J lost 2, with 11 bases in between. CDR1 is SGHDT and CDR2 is YYEEEE in the germline V gene. CDR3 sequence: CASSFGTIPYEQYF. In DNA form, the CDR3 reads TGTGCCAGCAGCTTTGGGACAATTCCCTACGAGCAGTACTTC.

A word on this clonotype: Relative to the germline gene, one junction end is altered; a read error may explain this. J is TRBJ2-2 and V is TRBV20-1; D may be TRBD1 or TRBD2 (6 bases each). The CDR3 is 16 amino acids. The germline gives CDR1 DFQATT, CDR2 SNEGSKA (reference sequence). The CDR3 sequence: CGARDWAGQNTGELFF. In nucleotides, the CDR3 is TGCGGTGCTAGAGATTGGGCGGGACAGAACACCGGGGAGCTGTTTTTT.

This chain joins TRBV3-1 and TRBJ2-1, with D possibly matching TRBD2 (6 bases). The CDR3 runs 17 residues. V gave up 4 bases and J gave up 1 base, with 17 bases separating them. Germline loops: CDR1 LGHDT, CDR2 YNNKEL (reference sequence). CDR3 nucleotide sequence: TGTGCCAGCAGCCGAGATTTGGACTACATATCCTACAATGAGCAGTTCTTC. It translates to CASSRDLDYISYNEQFF.

The chain uses TRBV7-2 and TRBJ1-1; maybe TRBD1 (5 bases). V lost 5 bases to trimming and J lost 0 bases, with 16 bases between them. CDR1 is SGHTA and CDR2 is FQGNSA in the germline V gene. The CDR3 covers 16 residues. The CDR3 region has the DNA TGTGCCAGCAGCCCCACAGGAAGAAGGTTGAACACTGAAGCTTTCTTT. The encoded protein is CASSPTGRRLNTEAFF.

The chain is built from TRBV13 and TRBJ1-4, with D possibly TRBD1 on 5 matching bases. V was cut by 4 bases and J by 7 bases, with 13 bases left in between. This CDR3 is 14 amino acids long. Germline V CDR1 and CDR2: PRHDT, FYEKMQ (reference sequence). The DNA of the CDR3 is TGTGCCAGCAGCTCGGGACCCCAAGGTGAAAAACTGTTTTTT. Translated: CASSSGPQGEKLFF. Combining the CDR3 with reference TRBV13 and TRBJ1-4 gives the whole variable domain AAGVIQSPRHLIKEKRETATLKCYPIPRHDTVYWYQQGPGQDPQFLISFYEKMQSDKGSIPDRFSAQQFSDYHSELNMSSLELGDSALYFCASSSGPQGEKLFFGSGTQLSVL.

The chain uses TRBV4-3 and TRBJ1-2; no clear D gene. The CDR3 covers 14 residues. V gave up 0 bases and J gave up 7 bases, with 12 bases separating them. Per the germline V gene, CDR1 is LGHNA and CDR2 is YSLEER. The CDR3 here is CASSQDSLSPGYTF. CDR3 bases: TGCGCCAGCAGCCAAGATTCTTTGAGTCCTGGCTACACCTTC.

CDR3 bases: TGTGCCATCAGTGATCCGACAGGAACCACTGGGCCCCAGCATTTT. Translating gives CAISDPTGTTGPQHF. The chain couples TRBV10-3 to TRBJ1-5; weak D call: TRBD1 (6 bases). The length of the CDR3 is 15 residues. V lost 3 bases and J 9 bases, leaving 18 bases between the germline ends. In germline, CDR1 is ENHRY, CDR2 SYGVKD.

The gene calls are TRBV6-6 and TRBJ2-7; D is possibly TRBD2 (5 bases). Germline V gene sequence: CDR1 MNHNY, CDR2 SVGAGI (reference sequence). The CDR3 is 14 residues long. Trimming took 2 bases from V and 2 from J, leaving 10 bases between them. CDR3 sequence: CASSYRTAPYEQYF. In nucleotides, the CDR3 is TGTGCCAGCAGTTACCGGACTGCCCCCTACGAGCAGTACTTC.

The chain is built from TRBV27 and TRBJ2-3; 8 nucleotides match TRBD2. The CDR3 length is 15 residues. Germline lookup yields CDR1 MNHEY and CDR2 SMNVEV (reference sequence). V shed 6 bases, J shed 6 bases, and the junction held 11 bases outside the gene matches. The chain's CDR3 is CASSQDRGGPDTQYF. The CDR3 DNA follows: TGTGCCAGCAGCCAAGACCGGGGGGGCCCGGATACGCAGTATTTT.